The 24 T cell receptor beta chains in this list originate from one sample, sequenced in a study of cytomegalovirus exposure and HLA in healthy donors. Vbeta (60) and Jbeta (13) primers were used in the PCR. Sequencing was performed with immunoSEQ multiplex PCR; in TCRdb, only in-frame clones are kept and a portion is missing. The profile shows approximately 97,000 clones, roughly 80% of them singletons. Sample: PBMCs. Source of these receptors: a male donor in good health and CMV-seropositive.

This clone has a handful of counts. The genes are TRBV6-5 and TRBJ2-7; no clear D. Germline-derived CDR1 and CDR2 are MNHEY and SVGAGI. V lost 0 bases and J lost 4, with 13 bases in between. This CDR3 region has 15 residues. CDR3 sequence: CASSYSRSARYEQYF. CDR3 nucleotide sequence: TGTGCCAGCAGTTACTCGAGATCGGCTAGATACGAGCAGTACTTC.

The CDR3 coding sequence is TGTGCCAGCACGTCGGGACAGGATAATGAAAAACTGTTTTTT. Encoded protein: CASTSGQDNEKLFF. The chain is built from TRBV6-1 and TRBJ1-4, with TRBD1 identical over 8 bases. Losses at the gene ends were 7 bases for V and 4 bases for J; bases not matched to a gene: 5. This CDR3 has 14 amino acids. Per the germline V gene, CDR1 is MNHNS and CDR2 is SASEGT.

The V call is TRBV10-3, the J call TRBJ2-1, with a possible D match to TRBD2 (6 bases). Germline V gene sequence: CDR1 ENHRY, CDR2 SYGVKD. V dropped 0 bases and J dropped 6 bases, with 21 bases sitting between them. The CDR3 is 18 amino acids. The CDR3 DNA is TGTGCCATCAGTGAGTCGATCCCCCGGGACTTAGAGGGCAATGAGCAGTTCTTC. This translates into CAISESIPRDLEGNEQFF.

This rearrangement joins TRBV7-9 to TRBJ2-1; 8 bases are shared with TRBD1. Germline CDR1 and CDR2: SEHNR and FQNEAQ (reference sequence). The CDR3 contains 16 residues. The V segment lost 4 bases and the J segment 3 bases; nucleotides outside the gene matches: 8. As DNA, the CDR3 is TGTGCCAGCAGCTCAGGACAGGGCCTCATCTACAATGAGCAGTTCTTC. Protein: CASSSGQGLIYNEQFF.

This CDR3 reads CATQKEGTANEKLFF. The CDR3 DNA follows: TGTGCCACCCAGAAGGAAGGGACAGCTAATGAAAAACTGTTTTTT. This chain links TRBV4-2 with TRBJ1-4; 7 positions agree with TRBD1. This CDR3 is built from 15 residues. Germline CDR1 and CDR2: LGHNA and YNFKEQ. V shed 10 bases, J shed 3 bases, and the junction held 11 bases outside the gene matches.

In nucleotides, the CDR3 is TGTGCCATCGGGCCCCCGGGACAGGTTAACAATGAGCAGTTCTTC. Residues: CAIGPPGQVNNEQFF. V gene TRBV10-3 combines with J gene TRBJ2-1, with 8 bases that match TRBD1. The CDR3 runs to 15 residues. V shed 8 bases and J 5 bases; nucleotides not matched to a gene: 11. Germline CDR1 and CDR2: ENHRY and SYGVKD.

This clone was seen a handful of times. The V gene is TRBV28, the J gene TRBJ1-1; TRBD1 matches 8 bases. There are 17 residues in the CDR3. J was trimmed by 5 bases and V by 5 bases; bases with no gene match: 16. Germline V lookup: CDR1 MDHEN, CDR2 SYDVKM. The CDR3 bases are TGTGCCAGCAGTCAAATTGGACAGGGCGATAGGAAAACTGAAGCTTTCTTT. This translates into CASSQIGQGDRKTEAFF.

The chain links TRBV30 to TRBJ2-7, with a possible D match to TRBD2 (5 bases). Trimming shortened V by 1 base and J by 8 bases, and 12 bases separated the two germline ends. This CDR3 has 12 residues. The V gene's germline CDR1 is GTSNPN and CDR2 SVGIG (reference sequence). The DNA for the CDR3 is TGTGCCTGGAGTGGTTCCCCCGGGAAGCAGTACTTC. Amino acids: CAWSGSPGKQYF.

On this clone: Different DNA sequences within this sample yield the same CDR3. The V call is TRBV19, the J call TRBJ1-5, with 10 nucleotides matching TRBD1. CDR3 length: 14 amino acids. The germline V gene encodes CDR1 LNHDA and CDR2 SQIVND (reference sequence). With V trimmed by 5 bases and J by 6 bases, 4 bases remained unmatched. The CDR3 loop reads CASSPTGGGQPQHF. The DNA of the CDR3 is TGTGCCAGTAGTCCGACAGGGGGCGGTCAGCCCCAGCATTTT.

The rearrangement links TRBV7-9 to TRBJ2-5; D is perhaps TRBD2 (5 bases). The germline gives CDR1 SEHNR, CDR2 FQNEAQ (reference sequence). CDR3 length: 16 amino acids. V was clipped by 5 bases and J by 2 bases, with 18 bases between them. The DNA for the CDR3 is TGTGCCAGCAGCCCCCCCGCCGGGGTTCGGCAAGAGACCCAGTACTTC. This gives the protein CASSPPAGVRQETQYF.

This chain uses TRBV2 with TRBJ1-2; D possibly corresponds to TRBD1 (6 bases). CDR3 size: 13 residues. V was pared by 6 bases and J by 1 base, with 9 bases between. Per germline, CDR1 SNHLY and CDR2 FYNNEI. The CDR3 here is CASRMDSNYGYTF. The CDR3 nucleotides read TGTGCCAGCAGAATGGACAGTAACTATGGCTACACCTTC.

The chain has TRBV19 and TRBJ2-5; D call uncertain. Germline-derived CDR1 and CDR2 are LNHDA and SQIVND (reference sequence). V was trimmed by 4 bases and J by 4 bases, leaving 10 bases between them. CDR3 length equals 13 residues. The CDR3 loop reads CASSSVPGETQYF. The CDR3 DNA follows: TGTGCCAGTAGTAGCGTCCCAGGAGAGACCCAGTACTTC.

Note on this clone: Mismatch with germline at one junction end may stem from a read error. The gene calls are TRBV15 and TRBJ2-6; D may be TRBD1 (5 bases). Germline V gene sequence: CDR1 LNHNV, CDR2 YYDKDF (reference sequence). CDR3 length: 15 amino acids. In DNA, the CDR3 is TGTGCCACCAGCAGAGACAACTCTGGGGCCAACGGCCTGACTTTC. This translates into CATSRDNSGANGLTF.

The CDR3 loop is CASSSGQAHQPQHF. CDR3 sequence (DNA): TGTGCCAGCTCCTCGGGACAGGCCCATCAGCCCCAGCATTTT. This chain links TRBV28 with TRBJ1-5; 8 nucleotides line up with TRBD1. The germline V gene encodes CDR1 MDHEN and CDR2 SYDVKM. J was trimmed by 5 bases and V by 8 bases; bases with no gene match: 8. This CDR3 spans 14 amino acids.

CDR3 sequence reads: CASSASHVQDEQYF. CDR3 bases: TGTGCCAGCAGCGCCTCGCACGTCCAGGACGAGCAGTACTTC. The chain is built from TRBV7-9 and TRBJ2-7; no clear D gene. Trimming cost V 5 bases and J 5 bases, with 16 bases left between them. CDR1 SEHNR and CDR2 FQNEAQ come from the germline V gene (reference sequence). This CDR3 is built from 14 residues.

This clone has just a few counts. The chain carries TRBV14 and TRBJ2-5; 10 bases align to TRBD2. Germline lookup yields CDR1 SGHDN and CDR2 FVKESK. The CDR3 contains 14 residues. After removal of 4 bases from V and 5 bases from J, the junction contained 4 bases not matched to a gene. The CDR3 spells CASSLLAGEETQYF. In nucleotides, the CDR3 is TGTGCCAGCAGCCTCCTAGCGGGAGAGGAGACCCAGTACTTC.

The chain couples TRBV29-1 to TRBJ1-5; no clear D gene. V gave up 4 bases and J gave up 4 bases, with 17 bases separating them. CDR3 size: 15 residues. Germline CDR1 SQVTM, CDR2 ANQGSEA. This chain's CDR3 is CSVADGLLGNQPQHF. The CDR3 DNA is TGCAGCGTTGCAGACGGACTCTTGGGGAATCAGCCCCAGCATTTT.

This chain uses TRBV5-1 with TRBJ2-5; 12 positions agree with TRBD2. The J call may be wrong; the DNA end is better matched by TRBJ2-7. This CDR3 spans 17 amino acids. Germline loops: CDR1 SGHRS, CDR2 YFSETQ. In DNA form, the CDR3 reads TGCGCCAGCAGCTTGGTACCTAGCGGGAGGGCCAGTTACGAGCAGTACTTC. Protein: CASSLVPSGRASYEQYF.

This sequence joins TRBV11-2 and TRBJ2-1, with 12 bases fitting TRBD2. The V and J ends lost 4 bases and 7 bases, in that order; junction bases with no gene match: 5. Germline lookup yields CDR1 SGHAT and CDR2 FQNNGV. The CDR3 covers 15 residues. DNA of the CDR3: TGTGCCAGCAGCTGGACTAGCGGGATAACAAATGAGCAGTTCTTC. It is translated as CASSWTSGITNEQFF.

V and J are TRBV19 and TRBJ2-7, with 10 bases that match TRBD1. Unmatched junction bases numbered 7, after V lost 5 bases and J lost 6 bases. CDR1 LNHDA and CDR2 SQIVND come from the germline V gene (reference sequence). This CDR3 region has 14 residues. CDR3 region: CASSRQGAEAEQYF. For the CDR3, the DNA is TGTGCCAGTAGTCGACAGGGGGCGGAGGCCGAGCAGTACTTC.

By sample share, this clone is large. J is TRBJ2-7 and V is TRBV27; 7 bases match TRBD1. Germline trimming cut 4 bases from V and 1 base from J; bases unmatched to any gene: 7. The CDR3 has 15 residues. The germline V gene has CDR1 MNHEY and CDR2 SMNVEV (reference sequence). CDR3 region: CASSSLVDRSYEQYF. In DNA, the CDR3 is TGTGCCAGCAGTTCGCTCGTGGACAGGTCCTACGAGCAGTACTTC.

The chain has TRBV7-2 and TRBJ2-7; TRBD1 matches at 9 bases. Germline CDR1 and CDR2: SGHTA and FQGNSA. The CDR3 is made up of 14 amino acids. Trimming removed 5 bases from V and 2 bases from J; junction bases left unmatched: 4. The CDR3 nucleotides are TGTGCCAGCAGCACCTGGGACAGGGCCTACGAGCAGTACTTC. Translation gives CASSTWDRAYEQYF. Looking up the rest from reference TRBV7-2 and TRBJ2-7 gives the full variable domain: GAGVSQSPSNKVTEKGKDVELRCDPISGHTALYWYRQSLGQGLEFLIYFQGNSAPDKSGLPSDRFSAERTGGSVSTLTIQRTQQEDSAVYLCASSTWDRAYEQYFGPGTRLTVT.

The chain links TRBV19 to TRBJ1-5; D gene unclear. Germline lookup yields CDR1 LNHDA and CDR2 SQIVND (reference sequence). V was pared by 3 bases and J by 5 bases, with 11 bases between. The CDR3 contains 14 residues. The CDR3 region has the DNA TGTGCCAGTAGTATCCGACTCCTCGATCAGCCCCAGCATTTT. Amino acid sequence: CASSIRLLDQPQHF.

The chain combines TRBV27 with TRBJ2-2, with D possibly TRBD2 on 6 matching bases. This CDR3 contains 15 residues. The ends were cut back, 0 bases at V and 7 bases at J, with 12 bases in the middle. Germline V CDR1 and CDR2: MNHEY, SMNVEV (reference sequence). The CDR3 loop is CASSLSRRLGGELFF. The CDR3 DNA is TGTGCCAGCAGTTTATCAAGACGACTAGGCGGGGAGCTGTTTTTT.